A single sample is the source of the 22 T cell receptor beta chains below, sequenced in a study of technical replicates of blood from several donors. The data were produced by immunoSEQ multiplex PCR, yet TCRdb's version contains in-frame clones alone and is incomplete. The sample has more than 65,000 clones, under 97% seen once. Sequencing was done on a sample of T cells isolated from PBMCs. These receptors were taken from a human donor in good health.

This chain connects TRBV7-6 to TRBJ2-1; 7 bases agree with TRBD1. The CDR3 totals 19 residues. V lost 2 bases, J lost 3 bases, and 16 bases stayed unmatched. From germline, CDR1 is SGHVS and CDR2 FNYEAQ. CDR3 amino acids: CASSLRSLDRIGRYNEQFF. Here the CDR3 DNA reads TGTGCCAGCAGCTTAAGGTCTCTGGACAGGATCGGTCGCTACAATGAGCAGTTCTTC.

The chain links TRBV5-1 to TRBJ2-3, with 7 bases fitting TRBD1. V was clipped by 0 bases and J by 5 bases; unmatched bases: 6. Germline values: CDR1 SGHRS, CDR2 YFSETQ. The CDR3 loop spans 15 amino acids. The CDR3 is CASSLGQGGKDTQYF. In nucleotides, the CDR3 is TGCGCCAGCAGCTTGGGACAGGGTGGGAAAGATACGCAGTATTTT.

V is TRBV5-1 and J is TRBJ2-7; tentatively, D is TRBD2 (6 bases). The V end lost 2 bases, the J end lost 3 bases, and 12 bases lay between the germline ends. The CDR3 has 14 amino acids. Germline CDR1 is SGHRS and CDR2 is YFSETQ. The CDR3 protein is CASSFVWGDYEQYF. The CDR3 DNA reads as TGCGCCAGCAGCTTTGTCTGGGGGGACTACGAGCAGTACTTC.

CDR3 in amino acids: CASQRGGGTEAFF. CDR3 nucleotides: TGTGCCAGCCAAAGGGGGGGTGGCACTGAAGCTTTCTTT. The chain has TRBV6-5 and TRBJ1-1; TRBD1 is a possible D gene (6 bases). Between the trimmed V and J ends, which lost 8 bases and 4 bases, there was a span of 14 bases. Germline V lookup: CDR1 MNHEY, CDR2 SVGAGI. This CDR3 is built from 13 residues.

The chain joins TRBV4-3 to TRBJ1-2, with a tentative D call TRBD1 (5 bases). The V end was cut by 0 bases, the J end by 7 bases, with 15 bases between. From germline, CDR1 is LGHNA and CDR2 YSLEER. This CDR3 has 15 residues. In DNA, the CDR3 is TGCGCCAGCAGCCAAGACGTCCAGGGAATTGGTGGCTACACCTTC. This gives the protein CASSQDVQGIGGYTF.

The rearrangement uses TRBV15 and TRBJ2-7; D uncertain. Germline CDR1 reads LNHNV; CDR2 reads YYDKDF (reference sequence). Trimming took 0 bases from V and 5 from J, leaving 5 bases between them. This CDR3 has 12 residues. The CDR3 nucleotides are TGTGCCACCAGCAGAGATTCGGACGAGCAGTACTTC. Translated, it gives CATSRDSDEQYF.

This chain joins TRBV7-9 and TRBJ2-1; 9 bases are shared with TRBD1. The germline CDR1 and CDR2 sequences are SEHNR and FQNEAQ (reference sequence). V dropped 7 bases and J dropped 7; count of bases not matched to a gene: 14. The CDR3 is made up of 16 amino acids. The CDR3 region is CASKDIGGQGINEQFF. As DNA, the CDR3 is TGTGCCAGCAAAGATATAGGGGGACAGGGAATTAATGAGCAGTTCTTC.

The chain carries TRBV6-1 and TRBJ1-1; D unclear. Trimming stripped 1 base from V and 0 bases from J, with 12 bases between. Germline CDR1 reads MNHNS; CDR2 reads SASEGT. The CDR3 loop spans 16 amino acids. CDR3 residues: CASSEGIDSMNTEAFF. DNA for the CDR3: TGTGCCAGCAGTGAAGGGATTGACTCCATGAACACTGAAGCTTTCTTT.

This rearrangement joins TRBV7-7 to TRBJ2-1, with 9 bases fitting TRBD2. The V gene end was trimmed by 6 bases and the J gene end by 9 bases; junction bases not matched to a gene: 18. Germline V gene lookup returns CDR1 SSHAT and CDR2 FNYEAQ (reference sequence). The CDR3 spans 17 residues. CDR3 nucleotides: TGTGCCAGCAGTCAGAATAGCGGGAGCTTGTTTAGGGGTGAGCAGTTCTTC. Amino acids: CASSQNSGSLFRGEQFF.

This clone was detected once. The gene calls are TRBV7-6 and TRBJ2-2; no reliable D call. Germline values: CDR1 SGHVS, CDR2 FNYEAQ. The length of the CDR3 is 14 residues. Trimming removed 1 base at V and 6 bases at J, with 9 bases between. CDR3 protein: CASSLGMGSGELFF. CDR3 in DNA: TGTGCCAGCAGCTTAGGGATGGGCTCCGGGGAGCTGTTTTTT.

The CDR3 reads CASSLGIRQFF. The CDR3 nucleotides are TGTGCCAGCAGTTTGGGCATTCGGCAGTTCTTC. The chain employs TRBV28 and TRBJ2-1; D uncertain. Trimming cost V 3 bases and J 12 bases, with 9 bases left between them. Germline loops: CDR1 MDHEN, CDR2 SYDVKM. The CDR3 is 11 residues long.

CDR3 in amino acids: CASSLWAGLGNTEAFF. In DNA form, the CDR3 reads TGTGCCAGCAGTTTATGGGCAGGGTTGGGGAACACTGAAGCTTTCTTT. The V and J genes are TRBV28 and TRBJ1-1; tentative D call: TRBD1 (5 bases). Germline lookup yields CDR1 MDHEN and CDR2 SYDVKM. The CDR3 runs 16 residues. V lost 0 bases and J 1 base, leaving 12 bases between the germline ends.

This clone was counted once. This sequence joins TRBV29-1 and TRBJ2-1; D remains ambiguous. CDR1 is SQVTM, CDR2 ANQGSEA, per germline. Trimming shortened V by 4 bases and J by 0 bases, and 10 bases separated the two germline ends. The CDR3 contains 14 residues. CDR3: CSVVEESSYNEQFF. In DNA, the CDR3 is TGCAGCGTTGTCGAGGAAAGCTCCTACAATGAGCAGTTCTTC.

The rearrangement links TRBV6-5 to TRBJ2-7; D gene uncertain. This CDR3 has 13 amino acids. Trimming pared 7 bases from V and 6 bases from J, leaving 16 bases between. Germline-derived CDR1 and CDR2 are MNHEY and SVGAGI. In nucleotides, the CDR3 is TGTGCCAGCACCTATAACCGACTCAGCGAGCAGTACTTC. The encoded protein is CASTYNRLSEQYF.

The V and J genes are TRBV28 and TRBJ1-3; D gene unclear. V dropped 2 bases and J dropped 0 bases, with 14 bases sitting between them. There are 17 residues in the CDR3. Per the germline V gene, CDR1 is MDHEN and CDR2 is SYDVKM. CDR3 coding DNA: TGTGCCAGCAGTTTAACTATTGGCAGCAGCTCTGGAAACACCATATATTTT. Amino acid sequence: CASSLTIGSSSGNTIYF.

This chain joins TRBV4-1 and TRBJ1-1, with D possibly being TRBD1 (6 bases). V was pared by 0 bases and J by 7 bases, with 9 bases between. CDR1 is MGHRA, CDR2 YSYEKL, per germline. The CDR3 consists of 13 residues. CDR3 bases: TGCGCCAGCAGCCAAGAAAGCAGGGGTGAAGCTTTCTTT. This sequence encodes CASSQESRGEAFF.

This rearrangement joins TRBV9 to TRBJ2-7; 9 bases are a match to TRBD1. CDR1 SGDLS and CDR2 YYNGEE come from the germline V gene. The CDR3 totals 16 residues. The J segment lost 5 bases and the V segment lost 3 bases, leaving 12 bases of the junction unmatched. The CDR3 coding sequence is TGTGCCAGCAGCGAAAAGATGGGGACAGGGTCAAACGAGCAGTACTTC. Protein product: CASSEKMGTGSNEQYF.

The rearrangement joins TRBV29-1 to TRBJ1-6, with D possibly TRBD1 on 5 matching bases. CDR1 and CDR2 (germline): SQVTM, ANQGSEA. CDR3 length: 13 amino acids. V gave up 7 bases and J gave up 1 base, with 8 bases separating them. The CDR3: CSGGGSYNSPLHF. CDR3 DNA: TGCAGCGGGGGGGGGTCCTATAATTCACCCCTCCACTTT.

This clone came up once. The chain joins TRBV28 to TRBJ1-4; possibly TRBD1 for D (6 bases). The CDR3 totals 15 residues. Trimming cost V 5 bases and J 5 bases, with 15 bases left between them. In germline, CDR1 is MDHEN, CDR2 SYDVKM. The CDR3 reads CASSPWGGENEKLFF. The CDR3 nucleotides read TGTGCCAGCAGTCCGTGGGGGGGCGAGAATGAAAAACTGTTTTTT.

V and J are TRBV27 and TRBJ2-1, with TRBD2 matching 8 bases. J gave up 6 bases and V 3 bases, and 1 base lay outside the gene matches. This CDR3 contains 13 residues. Germline CDR1 and CDR2: MNHEY and SMNVEV (reference sequence). CDR3 nucleotides: TGTGCCAGCAGTTTGACTAGCGTCAATGAGCAGTTCTTC. This translates into CASSLTSVNEQFF.

The CDR3 is CASSQGQLNEKLFF. The DNA of the CDR3 is TGCGCCAGCAGCCAAGGACAGCTCAACGAAAAACTGTTTTTT. V and J are TRBV5-1 and TRBJ1-4, with D perhaps TRBD1 (6 bases). V lost 4 bases and J lost 8, with 15 bases in between. Germline lookup yields CDR1 SGHRS and CDR2 YFSETQ. The CDR3 sequence is 14 residues long.

J is TRBJ2-2 and V is TRBV10-1, with TRBD2 identical over 11 bases. The CDR3 extends over 16 amino acids. Germline loops: CDR1 WNHNN, CDR2 SYGVQD (reference sequence). Germline trimming cut 6 bases from V and 6 bases from J; bases unmatched to any gene: 9. CDR3 protein: CASRTRLAGTAGELFF. The DNA for the CDR3 is TGCGCCAGCAGAACCCGACTAGCGGGAACGGCCGGGGAGCTGTTTTTT.